This T cell receptor (beta chain) originates from a study of Graves' ophthalmopathy and Graves' hyperthyroidism. Overall study: Peripheral blood (taken before any treatment) was collected at initial diagnosis.

This clonotype was recorded at least ten times. Its cognate antigen is unknown. TCR beta CDR3 regions were amplified from RNA transcripts. The first-round RT-PCR employed HTBI primers together with the Qiagen OneStep RT-PCR kit. A multiplex PCR was then performed as the second round. TCRdb called the multiplex PCR reads again in MiXCR, with one record for every CDR3 protein. Of 350,000 to 450,000 distinct CDR3 sequences in the sample, approximately 20% were seen once. This CDR3 spans 13 amino acids. Germline CDR1 is SQVTM and CDR2 is ANQGSEA. V lost 6 bases, J lost 4 bases, and 15 bases lay in between. Study results and caveats: The blood repertoire also included most expanded thyroid clonotypes above 0.001 frequency. Sensitivity of approximately 88% and specificity of around 80% were achieved when a 13-signature model separated ophthalmopathy from stable hyperthyroidism.

V is TRBV29-1 and J is TRBJ1-1, with no clear D. This clonotype originated in a woman aged 18-35 years with Graves' ophthalmopathy. The sample consisted of peripheral blood. The CDR3 sequence: CSVSLGATTEAFF. DNA for the CDR3: TGCAGCGTCTCCTTGGGCGCCACCACTGAAGCTTTCTTT.